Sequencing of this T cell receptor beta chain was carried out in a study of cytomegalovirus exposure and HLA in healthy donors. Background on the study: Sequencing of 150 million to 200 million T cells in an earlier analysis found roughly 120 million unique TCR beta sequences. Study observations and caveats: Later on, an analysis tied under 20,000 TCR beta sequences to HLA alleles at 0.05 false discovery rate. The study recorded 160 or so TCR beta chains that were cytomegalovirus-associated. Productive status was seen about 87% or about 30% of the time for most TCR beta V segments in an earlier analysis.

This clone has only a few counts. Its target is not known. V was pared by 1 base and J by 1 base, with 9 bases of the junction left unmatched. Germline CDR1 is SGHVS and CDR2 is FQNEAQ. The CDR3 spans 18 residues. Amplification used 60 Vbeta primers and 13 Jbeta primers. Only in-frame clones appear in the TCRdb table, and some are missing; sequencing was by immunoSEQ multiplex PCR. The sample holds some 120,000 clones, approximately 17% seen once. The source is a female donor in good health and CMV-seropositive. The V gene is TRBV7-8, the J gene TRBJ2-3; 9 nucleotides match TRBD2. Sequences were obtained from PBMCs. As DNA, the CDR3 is TGTGCCAGCAGCTTAGTCGCAAGGGGCGGGGGGGGCACAGATACGCAGTATTTT. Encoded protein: CASSLVARGGGGTDTQYF.